These 20 T cell receptor beta chains were sequenced from one sample in a study of T cell repertoires in cytomegalovirus infection. TCRdb re-analysed the reads in MiXCR, keeping a single row per CDR3 protein. The sample records about 920,000 distinct CDR3 sequences, roughly 30% being singletons. These receptors have no known antigen. Source: cultured CD8+ T cells from PBMCs, taken from culture after CMV antigen stimulation. Every receptor here comes from a human donor in good health (CMV status not recorded). Some clones in this sample may be carry-over from other donors' samples.

This chain connects TRBV12-3 or TRBV12-4 to TRBJ2-2; D is possibly TRBD2 (6 bases). Trimming pared 2 bases from V and 7 bases from J, leaving 14 bases between. The CDR3 consists of 15 residues. The CDR3 region is CASSLRRRGFGELFF. The CDR3 bases are TGTGCCAGCAGTTTAAGGCGTCGGGGGTTCGGGGAGCTGTTTTTT.

This rearrangement joins TRBV5-6 to TRBJ2-1; D is uncertain. Germline V gene data show CDR1 as SGHDT and CDR2 as YYEEEE. The CDR3 totals 18 residues. The V gene lost 2 bases and the J gene lost 2 bases, with 20 bases spanning the gap. CDR3 residues: CASSFGHVDTVAYNEQFF. The CDR3 DNA follows: TGTGCCAGCAGCTTTGGTCACGTGGATACGGTCGCCTACAATGAGCAGTTCTTC.

V and J are TRBV5-4 and TRBJ2-4; 12 nucleotides match TRBD2. After removal of 3 bases from V and 11 bases from J, the junction contained 15 bases not matched to a gene. The CDR3 is 17 amino acids. CDR1 is SGHNT, CDR2 YYREEE, per germline (reference sequence). The CDR3 here is CASSSTTSGGQRYLQYF. DNA of the CDR3: TGTGCCAGCAGCTCTACGACTAGCGGGGGCCAAAGGTACCTTCAGTACTTC.

This clonotype was found a few times. V and J are TRBV27 and TRBJ1-5; D call uncertain. Germline loops: CDR1 MNHEY, CDR2 SMNVEV (reference sequence). CDR3 length: 14 residues. V lost 0 bases and J 2 bases, leaving 5 bases between the germline ends. The CDR3 DNA sequence: TGTGCCAGCAGTTTATCGTGGGGCAATCAGCCCCAGCATTTT. It translates to CASSLSWGNQPQHF.

This clonotype was recorded only once. This chain connects TRBV5-6 to TRBJ2-7; D possibly corresponds to TRBD1 (5 bases). CDR3 length equals 17 residues. CDR1 and CDR2 from the germline V gene are SGHDT and YYEEEE. Trimming stripped 0 bases from V and 2 bases from J, with 18 bases between. CDR3 loop: CASSLVVVSGHTYEQYV. For the CDR3, the DNA is TGTGCCAGCAGCTTGGTCGTAGTGTCAGGGCATACCTACGAGCAGTACGTC.

This clonotype was seen more than once but under ten times. The genes are TRBV7-6 and TRBJ2-7; 9 nucleotides agree with TRBD1. The CDR3 extends over 13 amino acids. V shed 5 bases and J 7 bases; nucleotides not matched to a gene: 6. Per germline, CDR1 SGHVS and CDR2 FNYEAQ. The CDR3 DNA reads TGTGCCAGCAGCCACAGGGGGCCTGAAGAGCAGTACTTC. Protein: CASSHRGPEEQYF.

This rearrangement joins TRBV7-9 to TRBJ2-7, with a possible D match to TRBD1 (5 bases). The germline V gene has CDR1 SEHNR and CDR2 FQNEAQ (reference sequence). Trimming took 9 bases from V and 4 from J, leaving 16 bases between them. This CDR3 is built from 13 residues. The CDR3 nucleotides are TGTGCCAGAACCAGACAGAAGAAATACGAGCAGTACGTC. It encodes CARTRQKKYEQYV.

This chain connects TRBV7-9 to TRBJ2-1; possibly TRBD1 or TRBD2 for D (5 bases each). The CDR3 totals 15 residues. Germline V lookup: CDR1 SEHNR, CDR2 FQNEAQ (reference sequence). Trimming pared 0 bases from V and 14 bases from J, leaving 20 bases between. The DNA of the CDR3 is TGTGCCAGCAGCTTAGCAGCGCCCTTGGGGGTGCCCGAGTTCTTC. Protein product: CASSLAAPLGVPEFF.

This clonotype was counted only a few times. This chain links TRBV7-9 with TRBJ1-6, with TRBD1 matching over 8 bases. Germline CDR1 reads SEHNR; CDR2 reads FQNEAQ (reference sequence). Losses at the gene ends were 4 bases for V and 8 bases for J; bases not matched to a gene: 4. CDR3 length equals 14 residues. The CDR3 loop reads CASSYSTGDSPLHF. The DNA for the CDR3 is TGTGCCAGCAGCTACTCGACAGGGGATTCACCCCTCCACTTT. The full variable domain, completed using reference TRBV7-9 and TRBJ1-6, is DTGVSQNPRHKITKRGQNVTFRCDPISEHNRLYWYRQTLGQGPEFLTYFQNEAQLEKSRLLSDRFSAERPKGSFSTLEIQRTEQGDSAMYLCASSYSTGDSPLHFGNGTRLTVT.

The rearrangement links TRBV12-3 or TRBV12-4 to TRBJ2-7, with a weak D call TRBD1 (6 bases). V was shortened by 5 bases and J by 0 bases, with 11 bases between the two germline ends. This CDR3 is 14 amino acids long. The CDR3 DNA is TGTGCCAGCAGTCCGACAGGTCACTCCTACGAGCAGTACTTC. As protein: CASSPTGHSYEQYF.

This chain uses TRBV6-1 with TRBJ1-2; D gene ambiguous. V gave up 10 bases and J gave up 7 bases, with 19 bases separating them. The CDR3 sequence is 13 residues long. CDR1 MNHNS and CDR2 SASEGT come from the germline V gene. The CDR3 DNA follows: TGTGCCACTGGATTGACAACCTATTCTGGCTACACCTTC. Protein product: CATGLTTYSGYTF.

This clonotype was recorded many times. The chain employs TRBV7-2 and TRBJ1-1; maybe TRBD1 (6 bases). The CDR3 sequence is 16 residues long. Trimming took 1 base from V and 0 from J, leaving 12 bases between them. Germline CDR1 reads SGHTA; CDR2 reads FQGNSA. The CDR3 reads CASSLGVQGVNTEAFF. The DNA for the CDR3 is TGTGCCAGCAGCTTAGGCGTACAGGGTGTGAACACTGAAGCTTTCTTT.

To note about this clonotype: The junction does not match germline at one end; this may be a read error. The chain carries TRBV3-1 and TRBJ1-2; D remains ambiguous. Germline V gives CDR1 LGHDT, CDR2 YNNKEL (reference sequence). This CDR3 has 13 amino acids. CDR3 loop: CASGQAGNYGYTF. CDR3 DNA sequence: TGTGCCAGCGGCCAAGCCGGGAACTATGGCTACACCTTC.

The chain employs TRBV6-6 and TRBJ2-1; 10 bases fit TRBD2. Germline trimming cut 5 bases from V and 4 bases from J; bases unmatched to any gene: 17. The germline V gene has CDR1 MNHNY and CDR2 SVGAGI (reference sequence). The CDR3 has 19 residues. This CDR3 is CASSPDWEVAGGLYNEQFF. The CDR3 coding sequence is TGTGCCAGCAGTCCAGATTGGGAGGTAGCGGGGGGCCTTTACAATGAGCAGTTCTTC.

This clonotype was observed a few times. As DNA, the CDR3 is TGTGCCAGCAGCTTAGCAGGAGATCTCTATGGCTACACCTTC. It codes for CASSLAGDLYGYTF. The J gene is TRBJ1-2, the V gene TRBV7-9; unclear D gene. Trimming stripped 0 bases from V and 4 bases from J, with 9 bases between. Per germline, CDR1 SEHNR and CDR2 FQNEAQ (reference sequence). CDR3 length: 14 amino acids.

This clonotype was observed a handful of times. The chain has TRBV5-1 and TRBJ2-7; the D is unclear. CDR1 and CDR2 from the germline V gene are SGHRS and YFSETQ. V lost 5 bases, J lost 0 bases, and 12 bases lay in between. The CDR3 covers 14 residues. The CDR3: CASSMAGYSYEQYF. In nucleotides, the CDR3 is TGCGCCAGCAGTATGGCAGGATACTCCTACGAGCAGTACTTC.

The V gene is TRBV7-6, the J gene TRBJ2-5, with D perhaps TRBD1 (7 bases). V lost 6 bases to trimming and J lost 7 bases, with 18 bases between them. This CDR3 spans 14 amino acids. CDR1 and CDR2 (germline): SGHVS, FNYEAQ. The CDR3 region has the DNA TGTGCCAGCAGAGGAGGGGGCCCCCGAGGGACCCAGTACTTC. It codes for CASRGGGPRGTQYF.

The rearrangement links TRBV6-5 to TRBJ2-1; 13 bases are shared with TRBD2. Trimming at V came to 2 bases and at J to 5 bases, leaving 6 bases not matched to a gene. The germline gives CDR1 MNHEY, CDR2 SVGAGI. The CDR3 is made up of 17 amino acids. The CDR3 region has the DNA TGTGCCAGCAGTTACCCCGGACTAGCGGGGGCCCACAATGAGCAGTTCTTC. Its protein product is CASSYPGLAGAHNEQFF.

The chain employs TRBV2 and TRBJ1-1; 9 nucleotides agree with TRBD1. The CDR3 extends over 17 amino acids. Germline V gene lookup returns CDR1 SNHLY and CDR2 FYNNEI. With 4 bases clipped from V and 0 bases from J, the junction kept 9 bases outside the gene matches. CDR3 DNA: TGTGCCAGCAGTGGCTCACAGGGGGCGCAGATGAACACTGAAGCTTTCTTT. Translated: CASSGSQGAQMNTEAFF.

The chain recombines TRBV10-3 with TRBJ2-1; a weak D match, TRBD1 (6 bases). V dropped 9 bases and J dropped 4 bases, with 22 bases sitting between them. Germline CDR1 ENHRY, CDR2 SYGVKD. This CDR3 spans 16 amino acids. This CDR3 is CAILIGGFRGYNEQFF. The CDR3 DNA reads as TGTGCCATTCTAATTGGGGGTTTCAGGGGTTACAATGAGCAGTTCTTC.